This T cell receptor beta chain derives from a study of cytomegalovirus exposure and HLA in healthy donors. Profiling relied on immunoSEQ multiplex PCR, and the TCRdb table lists in-frame clones only, not all of them. In the table there are about 190,000 clones, more than 70% of which are singletons. Comment on this clone: What it binds is unknown.

Findings of the study overall: Associated with cytomegalovirus, according to the listing, were 170 or so TCR beta chains.

Material: PBMCs. The TCR was taken from a woman aged 18-29 years in good health and CMV-seronegative.

Here the CDR3 DNA reads TGTGCCAGCAGCGTAGTGAGAGACAAAAACACTGAAGCTTTCTTT. Protein sequence: CASSVVRDKNTEAFF. The chain combines TRBV9 with TRBJ1-1; D remains ambiguous. Germline loops: CDR1 SGDLS, CDR2 YYNGEE. Trimming shortened V by 0 bases and J by 2 bases, and 11 bases separated the two germline ends. The CDR3 contains 15 residues.